This is a list of T cell receptor beta chains from one sample in a study of T-cell memory formation after mild COVID-19. TCRdb used MiXCR to reprocess the 5' RACE reads, holding one entry per CDR3 protein. The sample holds around 100,000 distinct CDR3 sequences, 11% seen once. The sequenced sample was PBMCs or a T cell subset sorted from them (not recorded which). The source of these receptors is a man in his late teens or twenties who had mild COVID-19 (a few samples of this study predate the infection). Cell type and time point are not known. Each CDR3 is given with its conserved first and last residue. A D gene is named only where the DNA matches it firmly. Where a row states a size, it is once, few, many or the class of an expanded clone; other rows omit it.

abundance | j_gene | d_gene | v_gene | CDR3aa | CDR3nt
few | TRBJ2-4 | - | TRBV12-3/TRBV12-4 | CASSPGPASIQYF | TGTGCCAGCAGCCCGGGGCCTGCCAGTATTCAGTACTTC
- | TRBJ1-2 | TRBD1 | TRBV6-5 | CASSSTGGLNGYTF | TGTGCCAGCAGTTCCACAGGGGGACTTAATGGCTACACCTTC
- | TRBJ2-5 | TRBD2 | TRBV27 | CASSSGTSGFATQYF | TGTGCCAGCAGTTCCGGGACTAGTGGTTTCGCGACCCAGTACTTC
- | TRBJ1-2 | TRBD1 | TRBV4-1 | CASSQADRVGKGYTF | TGCGCCAGCAGCCAAGCCGACAGGGTAGGCAAGGGCTACACCTTC
few | TRBJ1-4 | TRBD1 | TRBV7-9 | CASSLPGGRTNEKLFF | TGTGCCAGCAGCCTCCCAGGGGGCCGAACTAATGAAAAACTGTTTTTT
few | TRBJ2-1 | TRBD2 | TRBV27 | CASSSRLAGGPYNEQFF | TGTGCCAGCAGTTCCCGACTAGCGGGGGGGCCTTACAATGAGCAGTTCTTC
few | TRBJ1-1 | - | TRBV5-1 | CASSSDASGGTEAFF | TGCGCCAGCAGCTCTGACGCGTCTGGGGGCACTGAAGCTTTCTTT
- | TRBJ2-3 | TRBD2 | TRBV7-2 | CASSPQLAHMGADTQYF | TGTGCCAGCAGCCCCCAACTAGCGCACATGGGGGCAGATACGCAGTATTTT
- | TRBJ1-6 | - | TRBV29-1 | CSVGEGRGNSPLHF | TGCAGCGTTGGAGAAGGTCGGGGTAATTCACCCCTCCACTTT
few | TRBJ2-5 | TRBD1 | TRBV7-6 | CASSDDRGQETQYF | TGTGCCAGCAGTGATGACAGGGGCCAAGAGACCCAGTACTTC
few | TRBJ1-2 | TRBD1 | TRBV7-9 | CASSFGQGLYGYTF | TGTGCCAGCAGCTTCGGACAGGGCCTCTATGGCTACACCTTC
many | TRBJ2-3 | - | TRBV4-1 | CASSQESYPSTDTQYF | TGCGCCAGCAGCCAAGAATCCTATCCCTCCACAGATACGCAGTATTTT
few | TRBJ2-5 | - | TRBV23-1 | CASSSFREFSQETQYF | TGCGCCAGCTCCTCCTTTAGGGAGTTTAGCCAAGAGACCCAGTACTTC
few | TRBJ2-7 | TRBD1 | TRBV7-2 | CASSLRGPGQGYYEQYF | TGTGCCAGCAGCTTAAGGGGGCCGGGACAGGGTTACTACGAGCAGTACTTC
- | TRBJ2-5 | TRBD1 | TRBV29-1 | CSVEVPGQDLTQYF | TGCAGCGTGGAGGTCCCGGGACAGGACTTGACCCAGTACTTC
- | TRBJ1-6 | - | TRBV27 | CASSLGGSNSPLHF | TGTGCCAGCAGTTTAGGGGGGTCTAATTCACCCCTCCACTTT
few | TRBJ2-5 | - | TRBV4-3 | CASSQDPPGDETQYF | TGCGCCAGCAGCCAAGATCCGCCAGGGGATGAGACCCAGTACTTC
- | TRBJ1-2 | - | TRBV20-1 | CSASVRRSNYGYTF | TGCAGTGCTAGCGTCCGGCGGAGTAACTATGGCTACACCTTC
- | TRBJ2-4 | TRBD1 | TRBV6-1 | CASDRGLLGNIQYF | TGTGCCAGTGACAGGGGGCTCCTAGGGAACATTCAGTACTTC
- | TRBJ2-3 | - | TRBV6-5 | CASKITGSSTDTQYF | TGTGCCAGCAAAATCACAGGCTCTAGCACAGATACGCAGTATTTT
many | TRBJ1-1 | - | TRBV4-2 | CASSQGIREVTEAFF | TGTGCCAGCAGCCAAGGAATTCGGGAGGTCACTGAAGCTTTCTTT
few | TRBJ2-1 | TRBD1 | TRBV12-3/TRBV12-4 | CASSYTRGQGNEQFF | TGTGCCAGCAGTTACACCCGCGGACAGGGCAATGAGCAGTTCTTC
few | TRBJ1-2 | - | TRBV20-1 | CSARDRESFDYGYTF | TGCAGTGCTAGAGATCGGGAGTCGTTTGACTATGGCTACACCTTC
- | TRBJ2-5 | TRBD2 | TRBV20-1 | CSARVELAGIGQYF | TGCAGTGCTAGGGTCGAGCTAGCGGGGATCGGCCAGTACTTC
- | TRBJ2-1 | - | TRBV4-1 | CASSQWGAPYNEQFF | TGCGCCAGCAGCCAATGGGGGGCCCCCTACAATGAGCAGTTCTTC
- | TRBJ1-5 | - | TRBV12-3/TRBV12-4 | CASRLVPGQPQHF | TGTGCCAGCAGACTTGTCCCTGGTCAGCCCCAGCATTTT
- | TRBJ2-3 | - | TRBV3-1 | CASSQEEWGTSSDTQYF | TGTGCCAGCAGCCAAGAGGAGTGGGGTACTAGTTCAGATACGCAGTATTTT
- | TRBJ2-7 | TRBD1 | TRBV20-1 | CSAGDRAPRAQYF | TGCAGTGCTGGCGACAGGGCCCCGCGGGCGCAGTACTTC
- | TRBJ1-5 | - | TRBV7-8 | CASRSTGNNQPQHF | TGTGCCAGCAGGTCGACGGGGAACAATCAGCCCCAGCATTTT
few | TRBJ1-1 | - | TRBV11-1 | CASSPGQVGWTEAFF | TGTGCCAGCAGCCCCGGGCAGGTAGGGTGGACTGAAGCTTTCTTT
many | TRBJ2-1 | - | TRBV6-2/TRBV6-3 | CASSYSTIRQYNEQFF | TGTGCCAGCAGTTACTCGACCATCCGTCAATACAATGAGCAGTTCTTC
- | TRBJ2-2 | - | TRBV12-3/TRBV12-4 | CASSRAGNTGELFF | TGTGCCAGCAGTCGGGCGGGTAACACCGGGGAGCTGTTTTTT
few | TRBJ2-7 | - | TRBV4-1 | CASSQKTGDYEQYF | TGCGCCAGCAGCCAAAAAACAGGCGACTACGAGCAGTACTTC
- | TRBJ1-3 | TRBD1 | TRBV7-9 | CASSPTGTSGNTIYF | TGTGCCAGCAGTCCGACAGGGACCTCTGGAAACACCATATATTTT
- | TRBJ2-5 | TRBD1 | TRBV4-1 | CASSHLPGQGTETQYF | TGCGCCAGCAGCCACCTTCCTGGACAGGGGACGGAGACCCAGTACTTC
many | TRBJ2-2 | - | TRBV11-2 | CASSPPGELFF | TGTGCCAGCAGCCCTCCCGGGGAGCTGTTTTTT
few | TRBJ2-5 | - | TRBV12-3/TRBV12-4 | CASRTDVEPQYF | TGTGCCAGCAGGACGGACGTAGAGCCCCAGTACTTC
many | TRBJ2-3 | - | TRBV7-2 | CASSLDDRPTDTQYF | TGTGCCAGCAGCTTAGATGACCGGCCCACAGATACGCAGTATTTT
many | TRBJ2-2 | - | TRBV29-1 | CSVATANTGELFF | TGCAGCGTTGCCACAGCTAACACCGGGGAGCTGTTTTTT
few | TRBJ2-5 | - | TRBV10-3 | CAISELPENQETQYF | TGTGCCATCAGTGAGTTGCCAGAGAACCAAGAGACCCAGTACTTC
few | TRBJ1-2 | TRBD1 | TRBV15 | CATSRDRNYGYTF | TGTGCCACCAGCAGGGACAGGAACTATGGCTACACCTTC
- | TRBJ2-1 | TRBD1 | TRBV12-3/TRBV12-4 | CASSLIGTDNNEQFF | TGTGCCAGCAGTTTAATCGGGACAGACAACAATGAGCAGTTCTTC
- | TRBJ2-1 | TRBD1 | TRBV27 | CASTRRQGAYNEQFF | TGTGCCAGCACGAGGAGGCAGGGGGCCTACAATGAGCAGTTCTTC
- | TRBJ1-5 | TRBD1 | TRBV4-1 | CASSQVWRTGLSNQPQHF | TGCGCCAGCAGCCAAGTTTGGAGGACAGGGCTGAGCAATCAGCCCCAGCATTTT